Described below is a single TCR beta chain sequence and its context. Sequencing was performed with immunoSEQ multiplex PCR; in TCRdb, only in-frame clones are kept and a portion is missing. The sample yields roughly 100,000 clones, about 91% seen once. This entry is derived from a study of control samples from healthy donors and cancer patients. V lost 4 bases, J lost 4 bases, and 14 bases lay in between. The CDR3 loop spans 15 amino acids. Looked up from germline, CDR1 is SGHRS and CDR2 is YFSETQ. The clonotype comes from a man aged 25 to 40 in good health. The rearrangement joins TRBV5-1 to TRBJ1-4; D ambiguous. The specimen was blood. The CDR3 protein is CASSAIGINNEKLFF. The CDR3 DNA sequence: TGCGCCAGCAGCGCTATAGGGATCAATAATGAAAAACTGTTTTTT.